This T cell receptor (beta chain) is drawn from a study of vaccination and CD4 T cells after COVID-19. Background on the study: At a median around 100 days (range 35 to 161) after diagnosis, post-COVID samples were drawn.

Treatment noted: roughly 10-day PBMC culture with coronavirus spike peptide pools or control peptides (ViraFEST assay). TCR sequencing followed the expansion of antigen-specific T cells with peptide pools in ViraFEST. A half-volume replacement of the medium with fresh IL-2 medium was performed on days 3 and 7. Details on this clonotype: Its antigen is not identified.

Cultured CD4+ T cell DNA underwent sequencing with the Oncomine TCR Beta short-read assay. TCRdb reprocessed the PCR reads via MiXCR and lists one record per CDR3 protein. The sample consists of roughly 3,800 distinct CDR3 sequences, around 16% of them appearing once. The V gene's germline CDR1 is ENHRY and CDR2 SYGVKD. This CDR3 has 16 amino acids. V lost 2 bases, J lost 2 bases, and 10 bases lay in between. The TCR was taken from a human donor who had recovered from COVID-19. The sample comprised CD4+ T cells from blood, cultured in vitro. The chain is built from TRBV10-3 and TRBJ2-6; D is perhaps TRBD2 (7 bases). The CDR3 sequence is CAISELGGAGANVLTF. The CDR3 DNA follows: TGTGCCATCAGTGAGCTAGGGGGGGCTGGGGCCAACGTCCTGACTTTC.